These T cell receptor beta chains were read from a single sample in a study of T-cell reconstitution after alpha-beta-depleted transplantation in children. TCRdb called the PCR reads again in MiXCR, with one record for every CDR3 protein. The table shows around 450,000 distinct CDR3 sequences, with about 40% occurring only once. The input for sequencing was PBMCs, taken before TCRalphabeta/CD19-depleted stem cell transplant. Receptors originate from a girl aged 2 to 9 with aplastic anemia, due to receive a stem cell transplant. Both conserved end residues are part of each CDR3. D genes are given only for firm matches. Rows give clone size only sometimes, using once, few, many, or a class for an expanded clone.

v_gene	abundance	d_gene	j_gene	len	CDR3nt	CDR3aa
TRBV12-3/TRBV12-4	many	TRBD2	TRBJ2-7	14	TGTGCCAGCAGTCTATCTAGCGGGAGTGTCGTGCAGTACTTC	CASSLSSGSVVQYF
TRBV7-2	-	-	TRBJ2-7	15	TGTGCCAGCAGCTTAGGTTCCAGTCCGACCTACGAGCAGTACTTC	CASSLGSSPTYEQYF
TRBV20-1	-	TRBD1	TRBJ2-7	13	TGCAGTGCTAGGGGGACAGAATACTACGAGCAGTACTTC	CSARGTEYYEQYF
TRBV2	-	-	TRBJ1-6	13	TGTGCCAGCAGTGACAGGGAGGCTTCACCCCTCCACTTT	CASSDREASPLHF
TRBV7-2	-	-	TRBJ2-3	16	TGTGCCAGCAGCTCTCAGGGTGGGCTCACCACAGATACGCAGTATTTT	CASSSQGGLTTDTQYF
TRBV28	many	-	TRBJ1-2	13	TGTGCCAGCAGTCCAGGGCGGGGCTATGGCTACACCTTC	CASSPGRGYGYTF
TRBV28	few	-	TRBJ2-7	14	TGTGCCAGCAGTTTCCTGGCGACCCAATACGAGCAGTACTTC	CASSFLATQYEQYF
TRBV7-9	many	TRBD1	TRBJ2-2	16	TGTGCCAGCAGCTTAGAGGAGACAGGGTCCACCGGGGAGCTGTTTTTT	CASSLEETGSTGELFF
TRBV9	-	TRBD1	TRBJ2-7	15	TGTGCCAGCAGCGCCGGGACAGGCAGCTCCTACGAGCAGTACTTC	CASSAGTGSSYEQYF
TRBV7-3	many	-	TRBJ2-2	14	TGTGCCAGCAGCTTAACGTGGGAAACCGGGGAGCTGTTTTTT	CASSLTWETGELFF
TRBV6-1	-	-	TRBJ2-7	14	TGTGCCAGCAGTCCCACCAGAAACTCCTACGAGCAGTACTTC	CASSPTRNSYEQYF
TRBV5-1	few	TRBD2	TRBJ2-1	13	TGCGCCAGCAGCCCTGGACTAGGGAATGAGCAGTTCTTC	CASSPGLGNEQFF
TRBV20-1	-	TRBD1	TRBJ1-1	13	TGCAGTGCTAGATCAGGGGGTGACACTGAAGCTTTCTTT	CSARSGGDTEAFF
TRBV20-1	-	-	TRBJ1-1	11	TGCAGTGTCCTCTTGTCGGGGGGGGCTTTCTTT	CSVLLSGGAFF
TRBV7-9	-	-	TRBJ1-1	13	TGTGCCAGCAGCTTAGAAGGGGACACTGAAGCTTTCTTT	CASSLEGDTEAFF
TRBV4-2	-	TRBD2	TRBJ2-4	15	TGTGCCAGCAGAAGCGGGGAGGCCGAGGAGGTCACTCAGTACTTC	CASRSGEAEEVTQYF
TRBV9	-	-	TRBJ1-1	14	TGTGCCAGCAGCCAGAAGGGCCCGGGGACTGAAGCTTTCTTT	CASSQKGPGTEAFF
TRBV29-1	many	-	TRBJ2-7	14	TGCAGCGTTGAACGGGGCCCTAGCTCCTACGAGCAGTACTTC	CSVERGPSSYEQYF